The 5 T cell receptor beta chains below were found in one sample sequenced in a study of T cells after yellow fever vaccination. TCRdb reanalysed the 5' RACE reads using MiXCR and keeps one entry per CDR3 protein. The top ten hold more than 13% of the sample, which has about 630,000 distinct CDR3 sequences, 9% to 15% seen once. The specimen comprised PBMCs, sampled on the day of the yellow fever booster vaccination. These receptors originate from a man aged 30-40 years who received the YFV17D yellow fever vaccine.

The chain couples TRBV5-1 to TRBJ2-5; D gene ambiguous. From germline, CDR1 is SGHRS and CDR2 YFSETQ. The CDR3 is 15 residues long. The V end lost 0 bases, the J end lost 2 bases, and 11 bases lay between the germline ends. The CDR3 region has the DNA TGCGCCAGCAGCTTGGTTACAACGGTTCAAGAGACCCAGTACTTC. Amino acids: CASSLVTTVQETQYF.

This clonotype was observed at least ten times. The chain links TRBV28 to TRBJ2-7, with D possibly matching TRBD1 (6 bases). This CDR3 spans 12 amino acids. Looked up from germline, CDR1 is MDHEN and CDR2 is SYDVKM. Deletions cut 3 bases from V and 3 bases from J, with 6 bases between. CDR3 in amino acids: CASSLTGYEQYF. For the CDR3, the DNA is TGTGCCAGCAGTTTGACAGGCTACGAGCAGTACTTC.

This clonotype was found a few times. V and J are TRBV6-2 or TRBV6-3 and TRBJ2-1; 14 bases map to TRBD2. This CDR3 has 22 residues. CDR1 is MNHEY, CDR2 SVGEGT, per germline. Germline trimming cut 7 bases from V and 8 bases from J; bases unmatched to any gene: 28. CDR3 nucleotide sequence: TGTGCCAGCACCCGATCCGGGGGACTAGCGGGAGTAACTCCCACATCCAACTATGAGCAGTTCTTC. Its protein is CASTRSGGLAGVTPTSNYEQFF.

This clonotype turned up a few times. This chain connects TRBV6-2 or TRBV6-3 to TRBJ2-1; D is uncertain. Germline CDR1 and CDR2: MNHEY and SVGEGT. The length of the CDR3 is 13 residues. V was cut by 6 bases and J by 9 bases, with 15 bases left in between. CDR3 bases: TGTGCCAGCAGCGGCCAACCCGCAAGTGAGCAGTTCTTC. It encodes CASSGQPASEQFF.

The chain has TRBV10-3 and TRBJ2-1, with D perhaps TRBD1 or TRBD2 (5 bases each). Trimming stripped 6 bases from V and 8 bases from J, with 17 bases between. This CDR3 contains 14 residues. Germline CDR1 ENHRY, CDR2 SYGVKD. The CDR3 DNA reads as TGTGCCATCAGGGGGGTAGGCGGGTTTGATGAGCAGTTCTTC. Translated, it gives CAIRGVGGFDEQFF.